This T cell receptor (beta chain) came from a study of blood T cell repertoires in COVID-19. Profiling relied on immunoSEQ multiplex PCR, and the TCRdb table lists in-frame clones only, not all of them. This table has a few hundred thousand clones, roughly 87% appearing once. Per germline, CDR1 SGHTA and CDR2 FQGTGA. The CDR3 consists of 12 residues. Trimming shortened V by 5 bases and J by 2 bases, and 5 bases separated the two germline ends. The J gene is TRBJ2-3, the V gene TRBV7-3; D remains ambiguous. The receptor was isolated from a woman between 25 and 40 years old who had recovered from COVID-19. Sample: PBMCs or T cells enriched from blood (not recorded which). The DNA for the CDR3 is TGTGCCAGCAGCCTCTCCACAGATACGCAGTATTTT. It translates to CASSLSTDTQYF.